The 19 T cell receptor beta chains below were found in one sample sequenced in a study of T cell changes during pregnancy in multiple sclerosis. The assay was immunoSEQ multiplex PCR, and TCRdb's table has in-frame clones only and misses some. Of 75,000 to 100,000 clones in the sample, 85% to 95% were seen once. Sequencing was performed on peripheral blood, taken after pregnancy. These receptors all come from a female donor with multiple sclerosis, enrolled in a pregnancy study.

The chain is built from TRBV4-1 and TRBJ2-7; 10 bases match TRBD2. CDR3 length: 15 amino acids. In germline, CDR1 is MGHRA, CDR2 YSYEKL. V was clipped by 0 bases and J by 3 bases; unmatched bases: 2. The CDR3 coding sequence is TGCGCCAGCAGCCAAGATAGCGGGGGGTACTACGAGCAGTACTTC. Its protein is CASSQDSGGYYEQYF.

This CDR3 reads CASGQGNTIYF. The CDR3 bases are TGCGCCAGCGGACAGGGGAACACCATATATTTT. The V and J genes are TRBV5-1 and TRBJ1-3, with TRBD1 matching over 9 bases. Germline V CDR1 and CDR2: SGHRS, YFSETQ. The ends lost 7 bases at V and 7 bases at J; junction bases unmatched: 0. The CDR3 runs to 11 residues.

The genes are TRBV5-1 and TRBJ1-2; 7 bases match TRBD1. The V and J ends lost 2 bases and 4 bases, in that order; junction bases with no gene match: 2. The CDR3 has 13 residues. In germline, CDR1 is SGHRS, CDR2 YFSETQ. The CDR3 loop is CASSFAGGYGYTF. The CDR3 nucleotides read TGCGCCAGCAGCTTTGCAGGGGGCTATGGCTACACCTTC. Complete variable domain (other parts from reference TRBV5-1 and TRBJ1-2): KAGVTQTPRYLIKTRGQQVTLSCSPISGHRSVSWYQQTPGQGLQFLFEYFSETQRNKGNFPGRFSGRQFSNSRSEMNVSTLELGDSALYLCASSFAGGYGYTFGSGTRLTVV.

The CDR3: CASSAGRSGSSYEQYF. In nucleotides, the CDR3 is TGTGCCAGCAGCGCCGGTAGGAGCGGGAGCTCCTACGAGCAGTACTTC. This chain joins TRBV9 and TRBJ2-7; TRBD2 agrees at 8 bases. V dropped 3 bases and J dropped 0; count of bases not matched to a gene: 8. Germline V gives CDR1 SGDLS, CDR2 YYNGEE. CDR3 length: 16 amino acids.

The chain has TRBV29-1 and TRBJ2-7, with D uncertain. The CDR3 covers 15 residues. The V gene lost 1 base and the J gene lost 3 bases, with 16 bases spanning the gap. The germline gives CDR1 SQVTM, CDR2 ANQGSEA. CDR3: CSVEGANSADYEQYF. The CDR3 DNA is TGCAGCGTTGAAGGAGCGAATTCGGCGGACTACGAGCAGTACTTC.

The J gene is TRBJ1-5, the V gene TRBV23-1; weak D call: TRBD1 (5 bases). TRBV23-1 counts as an open reading frame of uncertain function. Trimming removed 0 bases from V and 3 bases from J, with 9 bases in between. There are 15 residues in the CDR3. The CDR3 DNA reads TGCGCCAGCAGTCAATCAGGGGCCTCCAATCAGCCCCAGCATTTT. Amino acids: CASSQSGASNQPQHF.

The J gene is TRBJ1-4, the V gene TRBV19; D uncertain. The CDR3 is made up of 15 amino acids. V dropped 5 bases and J dropped 0 bases, with 10 bases sitting between them. Germline V gene data show CDR1 as LNHDA and CDR2 as SQIVND (reference sequence). CDR3: CASSFHSPTNEKLFF. In DNA, the CDR3 is TGTGCCAGTAGTTTCCACAGCCCAACTAATGAAAAACTGTTTTTT.

This clone was seen only a few times. V and J are TRBV7-9 and TRBJ1-1; TRBD1 is a possible D gene (6 bases). Trimming pared 5 bases from V and 4 bases from J, leaving 14 bases between. The CDR3 is 14 amino acids. Germline V gene data show CDR1 as SEHNR and CDR2 as FQNEAQ (reference sequence). The CDR3 DNA sequence: TGTGCCAGCAGCCCGGACAGCGTACTCACTGAAGCTTTCTTT. Translating it yields CASSPDSVLTEAFF.

The chain combines TRBV7-2 with TRBJ1-2; maybe TRBD1 (6 bases). V was clipped by 3 bases and J by 4 bases, with 12 bases between them. The CDR3 consists of 14 residues. Germline assignment: CDR1 SGHTA and CDR2 FQGNSA. Written as DNA, the CDR3 is TGTGCCAGCAGCTTGAACTCGGACAGCTATGGCTACACCTTC. Protein product: CASSLNSDSYGYTF. Combining the CDR3 with reference TRBV7-2 and TRBJ1-2 gives the whole variable domain GAGVSQSPSNKVTEKGKDVELRCDPISGHTALYWYRQSLGQGLEFLIYFQGNSAPDKSGLPSDRFSAERTGGSVSTLTIQRTQQEDSAVYLCASSLNSDSYGYTFGSGTRLTVV.

This chain connects TRBV5-1 to TRBJ1-1, with D uncertain. The CDR3 is 14 amino acids. The V gene's germline CDR1 is SGHRS and CDR2 YFSETQ. V was shortened by 4 bases and J by 1 base, with 11 bases between the two germline ends. DNA of the CDR3: TGCGCCAGCAGCCCGCAGACGGGGAACACTGAAGCTTTCTTT. Its translation: CASSPQTGNTEAFF.

The chain couples TRBV7-2 to TRBJ2-5, with 14 nucleotides matching TRBD2. Germline lookup yields CDR1 SGHTA and CDR2 FQGNSA. This CDR3 contains 16 residues. V trimming: 6 bases; J trimming: 1 base; junction bases outside the gene matches: 4. Written as DNA, the CDR3 is TGTGCCAGCAGGACGGGGACTAGCGGGGGCCAAGAGACCCAGTACTTC. Protein: CASRTGTSGGQETQYF.

The gene calls are TRBV7-9 and TRBJ1-2; 7 bases line up with TRBD1. CDR3 length: 16 residues. The V and J ends lost 0 bases and 3 bases, in that order; junction bases with no gene match: 7. Per germline, CDR1 SEHNR and CDR2 FQNEAQ (reference sequence). The CDR3 spells CASSLALYGTDYGYTF. The CDR3 region has the DNA TGTGCCAGCAGCTTAGCGCTATATGGGACAGACTATGGCTACACCTTC.

V gene TRBV7-9 combines with J gene TRBJ2-5; 11 nucleotides agree with TRBD1. V lost 3 bases to trimming and J lost 5 bases; unmatched junction nucleotides: 5. Germline lookup yields CDR1 SEHNR and CDR2 FQNEAQ (reference sequence). The CDR3 sequence is 15 residues long. The CDR3 here is CASSLGQGVRETQYF. DNA for the CDR3: TGTGCCAGCAGCTTGGGACAGGGGGTCCGGGAGACCCAGTACTTC.

This sequence joins TRBV6-5 and TRBJ1-2, with a possible D match to TRBD1 (6 bases). The CDR3 length is 14 residues. V lost 4 bases and J 5 bases, leaving 14 bases between the germline ends. Germline assignment: CDR1 MNHEY and CDR2 SVGAGI. The DNA for the CDR3 is TGTGCCAGCAGTTTAACAGGGTCGGGGTATGGCTACACCTTC. Protein sequence: CASSLTGSGYGYTF.

The sample holds a few counts of this clone. The chain couples TRBV27 to TRBJ2-5; D unresolved. V was pared by 3 bases and J by 1 base, with 9 bases between. The germline V gene encodes CDR1 MNHEY and CDR2 SMNVEV (reference sequence). This CDR3 region has 14 residues. CDR3 sequence reads: CASSLSRFQETQYF. The CDR3 region has the DNA TGTGCCAGCAGTTTGAGTCGATTCCAAGAGACCCAGTACTTC.

The genes are TRBV27 and TRBJ2-2; 7 bases match TRBD2. From germline, CDR1 is MNHEY and CDR2 SMNVEV (reference sequence). This CDR3 is 15 amino acids long. J gave up 4 bases and V 10 bases, and 12 bases lay outside the gene matches. The CDR3 is CATKWGGMGTGELFF. CDR3 bases: TGTGCCACCAAGTGGGGGGGTATGGGCACCGGGGAGCTGTTTTTT.

The genes are TRBV7-6 and TRBJ2-7, with TRBD2 matching over 7 bases. Trimming cost V 5 bases and J 3 bases; bases outside gene matches: 7. The CDR3 is 14 amino acids. Germline loops: CDR1 SGHVS, CDR2 FNYEAQ. Here the CDR3 reads CASSAGPSGYEQYF. The CDR3 DNA sequence: TGTGCCAGCAGCGCGGGACCTAGCGGCTACGAGCAGTACTTC.

This chain connects TRBV6-5 to TRBJ2-7; a weak D match, TRBD1 (5 bases). Germline V gene sequence: CDR1 MNHEY, CDR2 SVGAGI. The CDR3 extends over 15 amino acids. The V end lost 0 bases, the J end lost 3 bases, and 12 bases lay between the germline ends. The chain's CDR3 is CASSYSFDQGYEQYF. The CDR3 nucleotides are TGTGCCAGCAGTTACTCGTTCGACCAGGGCTACGAGCAGTACTTC.

This chain uses TRBV27 with TRBJ2-7; 8 bases match TRBD2. V trimming: 6 bases; J trimming: 2 bases; junction bases outside the gene matches: 9. The CDR3 contains 15 residues. CDR1 and CDR2 from the germline V gene are MNHEY and SMNVEV (reference sequence). The CDR3 reads CASSPMWRGAYEQYF. The CDR3 DNA reads TGTGCCAGCAGCCCCATGTGGCGGGGGGCCTACGAGCAGTACTTC.